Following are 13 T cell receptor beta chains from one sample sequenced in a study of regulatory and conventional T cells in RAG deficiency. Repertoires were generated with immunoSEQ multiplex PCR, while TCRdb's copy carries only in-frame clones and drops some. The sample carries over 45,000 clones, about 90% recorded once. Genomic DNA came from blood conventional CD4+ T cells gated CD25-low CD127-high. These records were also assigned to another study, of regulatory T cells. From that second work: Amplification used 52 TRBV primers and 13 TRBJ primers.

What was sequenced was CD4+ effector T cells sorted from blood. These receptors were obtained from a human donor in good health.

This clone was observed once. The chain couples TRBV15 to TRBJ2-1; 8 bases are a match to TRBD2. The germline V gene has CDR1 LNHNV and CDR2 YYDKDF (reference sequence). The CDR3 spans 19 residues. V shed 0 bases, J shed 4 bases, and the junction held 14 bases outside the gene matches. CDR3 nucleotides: TGTGCCACCAGCAGAGATCATGCGGGCGAACTAGCGGAATACAATGAGCAGTTCTTC. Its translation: CATSRDHAGELAEYNEQFF. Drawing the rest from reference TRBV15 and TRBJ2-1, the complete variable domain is DAMVIQNPRYQVTQFGKPVTLSCSQTLNHNVMYWYQQKSSQAPKLLFHYYDKDFNNEADTPDNFQSRRPNTSFCFLDIRSPGLGDTAMYLCATSRDHAGELAEYNEQFFGPGTRLTVL.

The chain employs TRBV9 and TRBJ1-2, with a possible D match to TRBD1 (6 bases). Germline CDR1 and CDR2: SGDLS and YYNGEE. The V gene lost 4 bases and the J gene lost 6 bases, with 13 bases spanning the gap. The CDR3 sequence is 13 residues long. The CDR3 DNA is TGTGCCAGCAGCCCACCAGGGGCAAATGGCTACACCTTC. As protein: CASSPPGANGYTF.

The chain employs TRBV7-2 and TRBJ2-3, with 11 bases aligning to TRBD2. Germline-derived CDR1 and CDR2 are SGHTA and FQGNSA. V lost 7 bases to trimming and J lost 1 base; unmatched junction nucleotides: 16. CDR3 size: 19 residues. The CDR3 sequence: CASILRTSGRRTGTDTQYF. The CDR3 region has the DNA TGTGCCAGCATCCTACGAACTAGCGGGAGAAGGACGGGCACAGATACGCAGTATTTT. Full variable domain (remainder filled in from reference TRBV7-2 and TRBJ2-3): GAGVSQSPSNKVTEKGKDVELRCDPISGHTALYWYRQSLGQGLEFLIYFQGNSAPDKSGLPSDRFSAERTGGSVSTLTIQRTQQEDSAVYLCASILRTSGRRTGTDTQYFGPGTRLTVL.

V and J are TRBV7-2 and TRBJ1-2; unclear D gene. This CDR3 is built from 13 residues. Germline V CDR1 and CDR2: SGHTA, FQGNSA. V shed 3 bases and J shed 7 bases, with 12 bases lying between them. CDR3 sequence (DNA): TGTGCCAGCAGCTTCTTTTACGGTGGTGGCTACACCTTC. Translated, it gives CASSFFYGGGYTF.

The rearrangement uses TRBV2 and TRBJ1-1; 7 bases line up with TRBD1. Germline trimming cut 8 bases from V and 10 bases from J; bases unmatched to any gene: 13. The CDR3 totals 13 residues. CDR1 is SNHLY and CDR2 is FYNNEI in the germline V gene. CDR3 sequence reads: CASRGQGGGGAFF. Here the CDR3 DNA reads TGTGCCAGCCGTGGCCAGGGGGGTGGGGGAGCTTTCTTT. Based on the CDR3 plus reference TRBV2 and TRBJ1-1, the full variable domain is EPEVTQTPSHQVTQMGQEVILRCVPISNHLYFYWYRQILGQKVEFLVSFYNNEISEKSEIFDDQFSVERPDGSNFTLKIRSTKLEDSAMYFCASRGQGGGGAFFGQGTRLTVV.

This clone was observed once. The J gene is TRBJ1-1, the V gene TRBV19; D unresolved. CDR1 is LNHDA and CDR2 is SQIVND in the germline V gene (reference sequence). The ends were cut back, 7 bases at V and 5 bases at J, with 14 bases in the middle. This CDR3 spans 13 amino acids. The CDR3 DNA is TGTGCCAGTAACCCAGGTGGCGGAACTGAAGCTTTCTTT. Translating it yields CASNPGGGTEAFF.

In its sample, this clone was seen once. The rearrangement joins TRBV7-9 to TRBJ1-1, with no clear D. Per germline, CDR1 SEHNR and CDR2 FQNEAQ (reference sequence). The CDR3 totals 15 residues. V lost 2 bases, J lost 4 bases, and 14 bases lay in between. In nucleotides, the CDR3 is TGTGCCAGCAGCTTACCACGAGGAGGAAGCACTGAAGCTTTCTTT. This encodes CASSLPRGGSTEAFF.

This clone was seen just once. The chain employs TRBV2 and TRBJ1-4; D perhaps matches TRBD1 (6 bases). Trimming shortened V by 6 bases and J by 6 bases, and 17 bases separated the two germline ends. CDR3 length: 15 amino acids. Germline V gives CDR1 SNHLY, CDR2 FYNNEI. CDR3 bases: TGTGCCAGCAGGGAGACGACAGGAGGGGATGAAAAACTGTTTTTT. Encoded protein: CASRETTGGDEKLFF.

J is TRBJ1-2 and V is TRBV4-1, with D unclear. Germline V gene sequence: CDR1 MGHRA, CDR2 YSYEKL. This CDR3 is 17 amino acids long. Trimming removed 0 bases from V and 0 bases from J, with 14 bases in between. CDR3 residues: CASSQDGEGITNYGYTF. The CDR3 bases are TGCGCCAGCAGCCAAGATGGGGAGGGAATAACTAACTATGGCTACACCTTC.

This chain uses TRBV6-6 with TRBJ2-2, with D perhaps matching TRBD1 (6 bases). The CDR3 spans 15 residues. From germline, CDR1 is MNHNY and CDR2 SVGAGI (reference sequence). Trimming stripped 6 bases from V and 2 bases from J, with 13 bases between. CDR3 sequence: CASSPPGGNTGELFF. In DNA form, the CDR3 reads TGTGCCAGCAGCCCCCCTGGGGGCAACACCGGGGAGCTGTTTTTT.

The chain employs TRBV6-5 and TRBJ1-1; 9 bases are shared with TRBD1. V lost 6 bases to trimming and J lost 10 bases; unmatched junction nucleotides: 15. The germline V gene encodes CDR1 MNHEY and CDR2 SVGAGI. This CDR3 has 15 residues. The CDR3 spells CASRREPGQGITAFF. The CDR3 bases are TGTGCCAGCAGGCGGGAACCGGGACAGGGCATCACAGCTTTCTTT.

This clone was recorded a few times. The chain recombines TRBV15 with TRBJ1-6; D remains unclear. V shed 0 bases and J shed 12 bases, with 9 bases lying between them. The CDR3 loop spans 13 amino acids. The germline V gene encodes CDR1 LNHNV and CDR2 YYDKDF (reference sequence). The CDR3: CATSRETLGPLHF. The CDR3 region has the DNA TGTGCCACCAGCAGAGAAACTTTAGGACCCCTCCACTTT. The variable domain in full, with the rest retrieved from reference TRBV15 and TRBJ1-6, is DAMVIQNPRYQVTQFGKPVTLSCSQTLNHNVMYWYQQKSSQAPKLLFHYYDKDFNNEADTPDNFQSRRPNTSFCFLDIRSPGLGDTAMYLCATSRETLGPLHFGNGTRLTVT.

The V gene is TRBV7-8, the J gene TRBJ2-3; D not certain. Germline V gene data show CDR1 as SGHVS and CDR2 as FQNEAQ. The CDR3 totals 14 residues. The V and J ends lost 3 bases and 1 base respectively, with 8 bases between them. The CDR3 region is CASSLDRGTDTQYF. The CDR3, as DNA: TGTGCCAGCAGCTTGGATAGGGGCACAGATACGCAGTATTTT.